The clone carrying this T cell receptor (beta chain) was found many times. Antigen: not known. RNA transcripts yielded amplified TCR beta CDR3 regions. An initial round of RT-PCR targeting the TCR CDR3 relied on the HTBI primer set. TCRdb called the multiplex PCR reads again in MiXCR, with one record for every CDR3 protein. The sample holds about 360,000 distinct CDR3 sequences; about 19% are singletons and the top ten take around 4%. Disease duration under 2 months; hyperthyroidism patients were aged 18 to 65. More than 9.5 ml fresh peripheral blood yielded the PBMCs. The data derive from a study of T cells in Graves' hyperthyroidism and ophthalmopathy. General study points: Before onset, by a median of approximately 6.8 months, the model predicted ophthalmopathy. Blood also carried most thyroid clonotypes expanded above 0.001.

Unmatched junction bases numbered 8, after V lost 1 base and J lost 9 bases. The CDR3 covers 15 residues. The V gene's germline CDR1 is SGHTA and CDR2 FQGNSA. This receptor was identified in a woman aged 18-30 years with Graves' hyperthyroidism. Sequencing used blood. The rearrangement uses TRBV7-2 and TRBJ1-2, with 10 bases lining up with TRBD1. DNA for the CDR3: TGTGCCAGCAGCTTAGGGGACAGGGGTTACGGTAGCTACACCTTC. Translated, it gives CASSLGDRGYGSYTF.